The present TCR beta chain was sequenced within a study of cytomegalovirus exposure and HLA in healthy donors. Study context: A preliminary data release comprised about 85 million unique TCRs obtained from HLA-typed donors. Study results and caveats: CMV serostatus was the sole immune exposure data available.

The CDR3 loop spans 15 amino acids. J lost 5 bases, V lost 6 bases, and 6 bases had no gene match. Germline loops: CDR1 LNHDA, CDR2 SQIVND (reference sequence). The primer mix had 60 Vbeta and 13 Jbeta primers. The table came from immunoSEQ multiplex PCR; TCRdb's copy has only in-frame clones and leaves some out. This table lists over 100,000 clones. As for this clone: The antigen remains undetermined.

The chain is built from TRBV19 and TRBJ2-7, with 14 bases matching TRBD2. Specimen: PBMCs. The TCR comes from a man aged 35 to 55 in good health and CMV-seropositive. CDR3 sequence reads: CASSTGLAGVNEQYF. The CDR3 DNA sequence: TGTGCCAGTAGCACGGGACTAGCGGGAGTCAACGAGCAGTACTTC.